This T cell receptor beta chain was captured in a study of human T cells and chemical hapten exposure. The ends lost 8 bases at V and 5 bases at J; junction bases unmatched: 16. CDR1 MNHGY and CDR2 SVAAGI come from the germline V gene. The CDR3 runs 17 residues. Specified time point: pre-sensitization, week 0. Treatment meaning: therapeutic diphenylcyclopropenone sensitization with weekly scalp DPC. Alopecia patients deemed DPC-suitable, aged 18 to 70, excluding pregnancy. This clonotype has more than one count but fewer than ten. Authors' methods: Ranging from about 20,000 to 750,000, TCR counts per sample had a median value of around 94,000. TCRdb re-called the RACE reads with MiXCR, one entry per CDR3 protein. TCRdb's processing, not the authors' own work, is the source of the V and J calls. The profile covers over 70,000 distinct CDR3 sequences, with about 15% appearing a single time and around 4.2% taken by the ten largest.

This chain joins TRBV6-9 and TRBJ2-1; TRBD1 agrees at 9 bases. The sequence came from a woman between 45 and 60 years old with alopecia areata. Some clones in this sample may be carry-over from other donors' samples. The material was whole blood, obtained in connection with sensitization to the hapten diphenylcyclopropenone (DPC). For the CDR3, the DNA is TGTGCCAGCCTGGCACAGGGAGGACAGGGGAAGGACAATGAGCAGTTCTTC. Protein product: CASLAQGGQGKDNEQFF.